What follows is one T cell receptor beta chain and its context. The antigen is not known. The data derive from a study of shared clonotypes between healthy human individuals. Positive CCR7 selection of CD45RO-negative cells yielded the naive CD8 cells, and terminally differentiated effector memory CD45RA+ cells were excluded. All donors were healthy HIV-negative adults lacking recent acute infections or vaccinations. Deep-level settings were used for running the assay. The authors split each subset's genomic DNA evenly across several immunoSEQ plates. Sequencing was performed with immunoSEQ multiplex PCR; in TCRdb, only in-frame clones are kept and a portion is missing. This sample has hundreds of thousands of clones, with around 95% found just once. General observations from the study: Compared with memory subsets, naive subsets generally had larger estimated richness.

Looked up from germline, CDR1 is SGDLS and CDR2 is YYNGEE. Trimming shortened V by 0 bases and J by 3 bases, and 16 bases separated the two germline ends. The CDR3 loop spans 18 amino acids. This chain uses TRBV9 with TRBJ2-6, with a weak D call TRBD1 (5 bases). The clonotype originates from a woman in her twenties or thirties in good health. The sequenced sample was naive CD8+ T cells sorted from blood. The DNA of the CDR3 is TGTGCCAGCAGCGTAGCAGGCAGGGTCTTGGTTGGGGCCAACGTCCTGACTTTC. Residues: CASSVAGRVLVGANVLTF.